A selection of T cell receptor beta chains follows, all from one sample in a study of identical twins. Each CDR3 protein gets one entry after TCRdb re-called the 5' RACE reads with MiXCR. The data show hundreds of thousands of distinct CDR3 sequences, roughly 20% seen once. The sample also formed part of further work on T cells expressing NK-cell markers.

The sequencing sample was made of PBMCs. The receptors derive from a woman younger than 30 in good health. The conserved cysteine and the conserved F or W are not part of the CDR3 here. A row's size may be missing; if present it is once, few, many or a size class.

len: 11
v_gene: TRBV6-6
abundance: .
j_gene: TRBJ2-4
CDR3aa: ASSYGQGRLQY

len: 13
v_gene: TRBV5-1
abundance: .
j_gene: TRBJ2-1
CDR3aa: ASSSGAGVPNEQF

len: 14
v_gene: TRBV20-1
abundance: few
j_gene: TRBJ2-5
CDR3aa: SARSKRQEYTETQY

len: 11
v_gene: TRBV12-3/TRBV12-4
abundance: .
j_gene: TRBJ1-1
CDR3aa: ASSFGPDTEAF

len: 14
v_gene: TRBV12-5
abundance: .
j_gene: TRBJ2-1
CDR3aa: ASGLDLEFSYNEQF

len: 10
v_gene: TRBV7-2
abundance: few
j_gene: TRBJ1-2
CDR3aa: ASGSRVEGYT

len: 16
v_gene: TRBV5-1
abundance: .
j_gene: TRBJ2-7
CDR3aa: ASKGTSGRTPAFDEQY

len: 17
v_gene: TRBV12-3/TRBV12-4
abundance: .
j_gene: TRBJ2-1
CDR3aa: ASSLLLRGVASTYNEQF

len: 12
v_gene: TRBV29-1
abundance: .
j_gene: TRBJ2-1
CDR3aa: SSRGGLRYNEQF

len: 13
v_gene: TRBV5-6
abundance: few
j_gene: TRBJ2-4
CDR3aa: ASSLEVGEGNIQY

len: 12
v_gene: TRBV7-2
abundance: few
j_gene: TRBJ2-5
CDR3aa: ASSLGGGTETQY

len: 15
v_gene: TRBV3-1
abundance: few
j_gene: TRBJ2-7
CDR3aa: ASSQPRGSGSSHEQY

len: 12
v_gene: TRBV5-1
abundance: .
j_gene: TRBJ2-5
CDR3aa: ASSLAWGGETQY

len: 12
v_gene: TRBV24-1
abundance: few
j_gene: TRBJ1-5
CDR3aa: ATSGRGSNQPQH

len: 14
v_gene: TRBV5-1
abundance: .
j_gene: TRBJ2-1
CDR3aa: ASRQAPGGLTDEQF

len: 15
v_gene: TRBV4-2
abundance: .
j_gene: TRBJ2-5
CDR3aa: ASSRDLTETSRETQY

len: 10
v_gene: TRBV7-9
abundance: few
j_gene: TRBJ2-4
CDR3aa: ASTPDSQVQY

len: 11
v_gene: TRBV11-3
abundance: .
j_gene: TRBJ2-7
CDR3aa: ASSPGSQREQY

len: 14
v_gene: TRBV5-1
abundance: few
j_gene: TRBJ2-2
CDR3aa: ASSLSTGRNTGELF

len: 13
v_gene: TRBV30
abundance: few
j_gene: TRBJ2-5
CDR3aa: AWTPQGQIHQTQY

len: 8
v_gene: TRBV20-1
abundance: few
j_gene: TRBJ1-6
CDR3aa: SAGNSPLH

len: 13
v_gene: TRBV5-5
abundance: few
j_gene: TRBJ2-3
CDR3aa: ASSPRGSGTDTQY

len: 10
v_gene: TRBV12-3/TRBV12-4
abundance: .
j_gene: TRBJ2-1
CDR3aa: ASSFRYSEQF

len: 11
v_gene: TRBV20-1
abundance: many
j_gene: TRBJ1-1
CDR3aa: SAIKDTNTEAF

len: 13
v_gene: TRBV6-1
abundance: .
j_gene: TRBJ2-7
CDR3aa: ASSAGLAGGHEQY

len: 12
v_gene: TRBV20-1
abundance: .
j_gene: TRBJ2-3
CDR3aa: SARFREGPDTQY